The table lists the clone carrying this TCR beta chain with a few counts. The antigen remains unidentified. This record belongs to a study of response to subunit inactivated influenza vaccine. Each CDR3 protein is one row after TCRdb ran MiXCR on the RT-PCR reads. Among 500,000 or so distinct CDR3 sequences listed, about 15% were seen once. General study results and limits: Authors suggested that a seasonal influenza vaccination recruits few new T cells each time.

This CDR3 spans 12 amino acids. V was trimmed by 4 bases and J by 5 bases, leaving 8 bases between them. Per germline, CDR1 SNHLY and CDR2 FYNNEI. The material was CD4+ T cells sorted from PBMCs, obtained 23 months after vaccination. The gene calls are TRBV2 and TRBJ2-5; perhaps TRBD1 as D (5 bases). The sequence was collected from a man between 50 and 70 years old who received an inactivated influenza vaccine. CDR3 bases: TGTGCCAGCAGTGGACAGAGGGAGACCCAGTACTTC. It codes for CASSGQRETQYF.